Listed below are T cell receptor beta chains from one sample, sequenced in a study of blood T cell repertoires in COVID-19. Libraries were prepared by immunoSEQ multiplex PCR; TCRdb keeps only in-frame clonotypes and omits some of them. Of around 88,000 clones listed, over 75% are singletons. Sequencing input: peripheral blood. Receptors originate from an elderly woman with acute or convalescent COVID-19. Each CDR3 is given with its conserved first and last residue. Size tells how often a clone was seen (once, few, many) or the class of an expanded clone, and some rows leave it out.

V gene	clone size	J gene	CDR3 protein
TRBV15	-	TRBJ2-1	CATRGTSGYNEQFF
TRBV5-5	once	TRBJ1-4	CASSQVQVNEKLFF
TRBV5-4	-	TRBJ2-2	CASSEERGPGTGELFF
TRBV15	-	TRBJ1-2	CATSRDRQGKGYTF
TRBV2	-	TRBJ2-1	CASSERQVNEQFF
TRBV6-5	once	TRBJ2-1	CASSYSLAGGPYEQFF
TRBV5-1	-	TRBJ2-3	CASRASGGAGDTQYF
TRBV2	-	TRBJ1-5	CASKSDRGSNQPQHF
TRBV9	-	TRBJ2-3	CASSAPGGLAGGPDTQYF
TRBV5-4	-	TRBJ2-1	CASSSSRDRVNEQFF